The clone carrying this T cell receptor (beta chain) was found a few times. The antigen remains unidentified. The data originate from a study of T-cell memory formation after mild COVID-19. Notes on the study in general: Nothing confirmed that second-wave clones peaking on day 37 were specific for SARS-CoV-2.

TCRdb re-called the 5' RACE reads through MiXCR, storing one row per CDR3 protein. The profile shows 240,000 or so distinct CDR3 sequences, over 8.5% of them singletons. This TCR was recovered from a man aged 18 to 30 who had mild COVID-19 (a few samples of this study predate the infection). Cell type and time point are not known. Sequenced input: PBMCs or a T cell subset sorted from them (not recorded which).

DNA for the CDR3: TGCAGCGTTGAAGATGACAGGGGTGAGGCTGAAGCTTTCTTT. As protein: CSVEDDRGEAEAFF. V is TRBV29-1 and J is TRBJ1-1; 8 nucleotides align to TRBD1. V lost 0 bases and J lost 6; bases outside the gene matches: 6. This CDR3 spans 14 amino acids. Per the germline V gene, CDR1 is SQVTM and CDR2 is ANQGSEA.